This passage covers 8 T cell receptor beta chains from one sample sequenced in a study of blood T cell repertoires in COVID-19. Some clones are missing from TCRdb's copy, which holds only in-frame ones; the method was immunoSEQ multiplex PCR. The data show approximately 210,000 clones, around nine tenths seen once. The source material was PBMCs or T cells enriched from blood (not recorded which). Source of these receptors: a man younger than 45 in a cohort exposed to, infected with or recovered from COVID-19 (not recorded which).

As DNA, the CDR3 is TGTGCCAGCAGTTTATCATACACGTTAAACACTGAAGCTTTCTTT. Its translation is CASSLSYTLNTEAFF. The chain couples TRBV27 to TRBJ1-1; D gene ambiguous. CDR3 length: 15 residues. V dropped 0 bases and J dropped 2 bases, with 10 bases sitting between them. Germline values: CDR1 MNHEY, CDR2 SMNVEV (reference sequence).

CDR3 region: CSASGGQGLSYEQYF. The CDR3 nucleotides read TGCAGTGCTAGTGGTGGACAGGGCCTATCCTACGAGCAGTACTTC. V gene TRBV20-1 combines with J gene TRBJ2-7; 8 bases fit TRBD1. V dropped 3 bases and J dropped 1; count of bases not matched to a gene: 8. The germline gives CDR1 DFQATT, CDR2 SNEGSKA (reference sequence). This CDR3 contains 15 residues.

The chain has TRBV11-1 and TRBJ2-5; the D gene is possibly TRBD1 (6 bases). The CDR3 loop spans 12 amino acids. Germline CDR1 reads SGHAT; CDR2 reads FQDESV (reference sequence). V lost 9 bases and J 7 bases, leaving 15 bases between the germline ends. DNA for the CDR3: TGTGCCAGTGGACAGCCCGCGGGGACCCAGTACTTC. Translation gives CASGQPAGTQYF.

This clone was detected ten times or more. The gene calls are TRBV4-1 and TRBJ1-4; D unresolved. V was trimmed by 1 base and J by 7 bases, leaving 22 bases between them. The CDR3 extends over 18 amino acids. The germline V gene encodes CDR1 MGHRA and CDR2 YSYEKL. The chain's CDR3 is CASSQVNFIGPSGEKLFF. The CDR3 coding sequence is TGCGCCAGCAGCCAAGTTAATTTCATCGGTCCGAGCGGTGAAAAACTGTTTTTT.

The J gene is TRBJ1-1, the V gene TRBV19; 7 bases are a match to TRBD1. Losses at the gene ends were 4 bases for V and 3 bases for J; bases not matched to a gene: 2. The CDR3 totals 13 residues. Germline loops: CDR1 LNHDA, CDR2 SQIVND (reference sequence). CDR3 sequence reads: CASSTDRDTEAFF. The CDR3 region has the DNA TGTGCCAGTAGTACAGACAGGGACACTGAAGCTTTCTTT.

The genes are TRBV2 and TRBJ2-7; D is undetermined. CDR1 and CDR2 (germline): SNHLY, FYNNEI. Trimming removed 5 bases at V and 2 bases at J, with 7 bases between. The CDR3 spans 12 residues. CDR3 DNA sequence: TGTGCCAGCAGTACGCAGGCCTACGAGCAGTACTTC. Its protein is CASSTQAYEQYF. Full variable domain (missing parts from reference TRBV2 and TRBJ2-7): EPEVTQTPSHQVTQMGQEVILRCVPISNHLYFYWYRQILGQKVEFLVSFYNNEISEKSEIFDDQFSVERPDGSNFTLKIRSTKLEDSAMYFCASSTQAYEQYFGPGTRLTVT.

This rearrangement joins TRBV4-1 to TRBJ2-1, with TRBD2 matching 7 bases. Germline V CDR1 and CDR2: MGHRA, YSYEKL. The CDR3 is 17 residues long. With 5 bases clipped from V and 5 bases from J, the junction kept 15 bases outside the gene matches. In DNA form, the CDR3 reads TGCGCCAGCAGCAACGTTAAACTAGCGCCGAAGAACAATGAGCAGTTCTTC. Residues: CASSNVKLAPKNNEQFF.

This chain joins TRBV19 and TRBJ2-3; the match to TRBD2 covers 10 bases. Germline V gene lookup returns CDR1 LNHDA and CDR2 SQIVND (reference sequence). The V gene end was trimmed by 7 bases and the J gene end by 3 bases; junction bases not matched to a gene: 4. The CDR3 loop spans 14 amino acids. For the CDR3, the DNA is TGTGCCAGTACCCCAGCGGGAGGGACAGATACGCAGTATTTT. Protein sequence: CASTPAGGTDTQYF. The full variable domain, in which reference TRBV19 and TRBJ2-3 provide the parts outside the CDR3, is DGGITQSPKYLFRKEGQNVTLSCEQNLNHDAMYWYRQDPGQGLRLIYYSQIVNDFQKGDIAEGYSVSREKKESFPLTVTSAQKNPTAFYLCASTPAGGTDTQYFGPGTRLTVL.